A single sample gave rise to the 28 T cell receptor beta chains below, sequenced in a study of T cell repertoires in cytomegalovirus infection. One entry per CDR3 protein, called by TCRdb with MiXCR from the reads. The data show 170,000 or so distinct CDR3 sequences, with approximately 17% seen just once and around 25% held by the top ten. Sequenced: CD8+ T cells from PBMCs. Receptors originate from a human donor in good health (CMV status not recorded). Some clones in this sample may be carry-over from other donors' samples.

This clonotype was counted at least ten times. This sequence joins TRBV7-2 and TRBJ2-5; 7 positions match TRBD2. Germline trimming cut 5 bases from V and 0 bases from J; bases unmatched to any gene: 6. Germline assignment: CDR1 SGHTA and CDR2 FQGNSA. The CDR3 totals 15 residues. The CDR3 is CASSPERGYQETQYF. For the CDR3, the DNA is TGTGCCAGCAGCCCCGAGCGGGGATACCAAGAGACCCAGTACTTC.

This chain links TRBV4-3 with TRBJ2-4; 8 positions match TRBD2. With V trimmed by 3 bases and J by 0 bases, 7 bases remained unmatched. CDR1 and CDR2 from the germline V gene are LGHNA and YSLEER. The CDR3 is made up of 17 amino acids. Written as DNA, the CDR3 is TGCGCCAGCAGCCATTATCGCGGGGGGCTAGCCAAAAACATTCAGTACTTC. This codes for CASSHYRGGLAKNIQYF.

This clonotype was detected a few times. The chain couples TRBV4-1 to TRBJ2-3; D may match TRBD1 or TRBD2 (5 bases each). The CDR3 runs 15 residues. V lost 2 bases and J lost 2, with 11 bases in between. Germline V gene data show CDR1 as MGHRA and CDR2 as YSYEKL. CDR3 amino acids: CASSQYRGPTDTQYF. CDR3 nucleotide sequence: TGCGCCAGCAGCCAATACCGGGGACCCACAGATACGCAGTATTTT.

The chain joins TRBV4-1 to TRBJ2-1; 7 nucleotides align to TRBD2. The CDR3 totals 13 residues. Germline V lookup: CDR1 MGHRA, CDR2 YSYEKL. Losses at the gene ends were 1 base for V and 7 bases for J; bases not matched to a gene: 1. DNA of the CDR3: TGCGCCAGCAGCCAAGTGGGGGGGAATGAGCAGTTCTTC. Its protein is CASSQVGGNEQFF.

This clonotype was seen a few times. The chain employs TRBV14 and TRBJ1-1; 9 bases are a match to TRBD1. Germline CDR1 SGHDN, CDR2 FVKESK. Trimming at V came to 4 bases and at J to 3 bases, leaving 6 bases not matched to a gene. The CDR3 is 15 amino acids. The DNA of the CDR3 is TGTGCCAGCAGCCCATCGACAGGGGGAGACACTGAAGCTTTCTTT. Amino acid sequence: CASSPSTGGDTEAFF.

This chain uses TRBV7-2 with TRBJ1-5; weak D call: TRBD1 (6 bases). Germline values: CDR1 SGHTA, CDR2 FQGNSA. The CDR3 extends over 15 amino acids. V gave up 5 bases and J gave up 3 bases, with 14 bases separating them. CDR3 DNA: TGTGCCAGCAGCACCCACAGGGAGCCCAATCAGCCCCAGCATTTT. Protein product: CASSTHREPNQPQHF.

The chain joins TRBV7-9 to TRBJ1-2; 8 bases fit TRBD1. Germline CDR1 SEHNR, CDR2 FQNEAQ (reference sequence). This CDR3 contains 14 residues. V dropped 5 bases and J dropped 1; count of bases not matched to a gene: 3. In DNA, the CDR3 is TGTGCCAGCAGCCAGGACAGGGATAACTATGGCTACACCTTC. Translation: CASSQDRDNYGYTF.

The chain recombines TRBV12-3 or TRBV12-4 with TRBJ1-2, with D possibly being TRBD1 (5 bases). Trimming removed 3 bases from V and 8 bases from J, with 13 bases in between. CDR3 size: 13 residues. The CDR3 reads CASSFERDGGYTF. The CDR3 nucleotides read TGTGCCAGCAGTTTTGAGAGGGACGGCGGCTACACCTTC.

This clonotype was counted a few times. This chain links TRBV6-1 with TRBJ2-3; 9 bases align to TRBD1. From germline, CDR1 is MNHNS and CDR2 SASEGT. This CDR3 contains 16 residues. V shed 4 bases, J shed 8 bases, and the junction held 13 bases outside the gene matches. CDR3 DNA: TGTGCCAGCAGTGGCAGTACAGGGGGCACTCGGGGTACGCAGTATTTT. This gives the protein CASSGSTGGTRGTQYF.

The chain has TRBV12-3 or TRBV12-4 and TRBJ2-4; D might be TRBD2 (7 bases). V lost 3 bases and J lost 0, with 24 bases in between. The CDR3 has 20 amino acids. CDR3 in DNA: TGTGCCAGCAGTTTTATATTCGAGTCGGGGGGCTCTCTAGCCAAAAACATTCAGTACTTC. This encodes CASSFIFESGGSLAKNIQYF.

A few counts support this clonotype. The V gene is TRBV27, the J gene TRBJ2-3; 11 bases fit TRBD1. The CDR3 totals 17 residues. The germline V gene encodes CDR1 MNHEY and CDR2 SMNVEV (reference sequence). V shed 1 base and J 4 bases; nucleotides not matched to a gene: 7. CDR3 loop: CASSLYWDRGFSDTQYF. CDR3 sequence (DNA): TGTGCCAGCAGTTTATATTGGGACAGGGGGTTTTCAGATACGCAGTATTTT.

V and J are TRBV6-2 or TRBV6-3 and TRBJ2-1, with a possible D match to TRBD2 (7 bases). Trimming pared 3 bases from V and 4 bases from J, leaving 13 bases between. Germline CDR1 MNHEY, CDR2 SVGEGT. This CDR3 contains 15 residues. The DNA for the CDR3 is TGTGCCAGCAGTTATGGCGGGGGCCCGTACAATGAGCAGTTCTTC. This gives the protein CASSYGGGPYNEQFF.

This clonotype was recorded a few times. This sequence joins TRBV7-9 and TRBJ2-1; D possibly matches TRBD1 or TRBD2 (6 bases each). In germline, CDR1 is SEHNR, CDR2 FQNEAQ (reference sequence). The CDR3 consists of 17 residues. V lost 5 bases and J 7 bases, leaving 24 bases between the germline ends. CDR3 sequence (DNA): TGTGCCAGCAGCCCCCCTTGGGGGGACAATCCGAGGAATGAGCAGTTCTTC. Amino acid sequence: CASSPPWGDNPRNEQFF.

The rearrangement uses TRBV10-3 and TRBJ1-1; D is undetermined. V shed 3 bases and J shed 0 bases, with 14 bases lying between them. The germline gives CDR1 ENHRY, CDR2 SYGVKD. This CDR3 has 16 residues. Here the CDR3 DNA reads TGTGCCATCAGTGAATCGGGTGGGTGGCTGAACACTGAAGCTTTCTTT. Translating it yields CAISESGGWLNTEAFF.

In nucleotides, the CDR3 is TGTGCCAGCAGTCGACAGGGGATCTCCTACAATGAGCAGTTCTTC. Its protein is CASSRQGISYNEQFF. This sequence joins TRBV6-6 and TRBJ2-1; 8 positions match TRBD1. The V and J ends lost 5 bases and 0 bases, in that order; junction bases with no gene match: 3. Looked up from germline, CDR1 is MNHNY and CDR2 is SVGAGI (reference sequence). CDR3 length: 15 residues.

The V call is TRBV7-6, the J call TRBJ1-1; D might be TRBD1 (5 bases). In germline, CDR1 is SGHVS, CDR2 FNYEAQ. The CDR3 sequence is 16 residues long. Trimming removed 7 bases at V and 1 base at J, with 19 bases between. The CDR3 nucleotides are TGTGCCAGCACCCTCTTAGAGTATGGGGCGAACACTGAAGCTTTCTTT. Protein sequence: CASTLLEYGANTEAFF. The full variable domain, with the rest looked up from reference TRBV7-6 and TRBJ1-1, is GAGVSQSPRYKVTKRGQDVALRCDPISGHVSLYWYRQALGQGPEFLTYFNYEAQQDKSGLPNDRFSAERPEGSISTLTIQRTEQRDSAMYRCASTLLEYGANTEAFFGQGTRLTVV.

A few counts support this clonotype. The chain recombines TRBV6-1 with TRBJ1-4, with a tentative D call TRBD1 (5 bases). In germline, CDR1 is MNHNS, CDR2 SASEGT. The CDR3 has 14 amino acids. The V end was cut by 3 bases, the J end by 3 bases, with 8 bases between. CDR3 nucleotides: TGTGCCAGCAGTGATCTGACAGCTAATGAAAAACTGTTTTTT. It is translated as CASSDLTANEKLFF.

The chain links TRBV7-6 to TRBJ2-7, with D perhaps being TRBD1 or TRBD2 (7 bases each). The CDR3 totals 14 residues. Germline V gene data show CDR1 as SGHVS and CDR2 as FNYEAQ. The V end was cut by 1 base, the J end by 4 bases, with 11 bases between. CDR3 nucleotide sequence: TGTGCCAGCAGCTTAGGACAGGGACTATACGAGCAGTACTTC. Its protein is CASSLGQGLYEQYF.

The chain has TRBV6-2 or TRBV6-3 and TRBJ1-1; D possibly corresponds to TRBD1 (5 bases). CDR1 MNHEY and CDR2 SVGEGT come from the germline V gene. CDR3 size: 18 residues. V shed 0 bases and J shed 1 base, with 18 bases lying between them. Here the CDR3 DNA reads TGTGCCAGCAGTTACTCTAGTCGGGGGTCTTCCAGGAACACTGAAGCTTTCTTT. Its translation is CASSYSSRGSSRNTEAFF.

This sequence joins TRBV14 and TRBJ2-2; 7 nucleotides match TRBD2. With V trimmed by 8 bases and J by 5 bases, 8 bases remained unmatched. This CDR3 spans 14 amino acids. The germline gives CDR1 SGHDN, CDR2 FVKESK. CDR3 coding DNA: TGTGCCAGCGCCCGACTAGCTACGACCGGGGAGCTGTTTTTT. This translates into CASARLATTGELFF.

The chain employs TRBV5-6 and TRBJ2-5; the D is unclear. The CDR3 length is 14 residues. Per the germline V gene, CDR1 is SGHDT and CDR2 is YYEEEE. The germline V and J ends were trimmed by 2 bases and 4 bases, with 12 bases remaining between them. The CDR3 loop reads CASSLDGPPETQYF. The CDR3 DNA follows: TGTGCCAGCAGCTTAGACGGACCCCCAGAGACCCAGTACTTC.

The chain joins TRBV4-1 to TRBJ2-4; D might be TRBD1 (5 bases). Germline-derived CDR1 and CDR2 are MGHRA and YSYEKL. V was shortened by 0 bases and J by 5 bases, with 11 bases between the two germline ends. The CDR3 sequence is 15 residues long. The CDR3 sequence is CASSQDGRVQNIQYF. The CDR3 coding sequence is TGCGCCAGCAGCCAAGATGGCAGGGTCCAAAACATTCAGTACTTC.

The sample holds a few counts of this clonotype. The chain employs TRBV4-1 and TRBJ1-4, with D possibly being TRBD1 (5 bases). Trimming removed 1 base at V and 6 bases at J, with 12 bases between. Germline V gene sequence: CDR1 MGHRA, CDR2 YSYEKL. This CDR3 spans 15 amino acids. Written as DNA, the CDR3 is TGCGCCAGCAGCCAAGGCCCCCTGGGGGATGAAAAACTGTTTTTT. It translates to CASSQGPLGDEKLFF.

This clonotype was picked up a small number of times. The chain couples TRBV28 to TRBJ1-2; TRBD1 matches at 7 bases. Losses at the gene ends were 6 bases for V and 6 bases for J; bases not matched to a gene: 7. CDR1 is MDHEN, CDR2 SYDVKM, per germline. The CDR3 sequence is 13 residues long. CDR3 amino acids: CASRETGLDGYTF. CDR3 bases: TGTGCCAGCAGGGAGACAGGGCTTGATGGCTACACCTTC.

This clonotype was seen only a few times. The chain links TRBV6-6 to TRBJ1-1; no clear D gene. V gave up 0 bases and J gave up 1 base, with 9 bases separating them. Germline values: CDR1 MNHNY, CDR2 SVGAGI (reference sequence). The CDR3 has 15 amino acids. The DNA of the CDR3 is TGTGCCAGCAGTTACTCTCGGGAGAGGAACACTGAAGCTTTCTTT. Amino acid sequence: CASSYSRERNTEAFF.

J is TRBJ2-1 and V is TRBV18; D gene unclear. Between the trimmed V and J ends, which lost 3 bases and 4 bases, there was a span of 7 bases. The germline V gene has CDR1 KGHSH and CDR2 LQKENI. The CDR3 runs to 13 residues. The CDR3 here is CASSPDGYNEQFF. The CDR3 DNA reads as TGTGCCAGCTCACCCGACGGTTACAATGAGCAGTTCTTC.

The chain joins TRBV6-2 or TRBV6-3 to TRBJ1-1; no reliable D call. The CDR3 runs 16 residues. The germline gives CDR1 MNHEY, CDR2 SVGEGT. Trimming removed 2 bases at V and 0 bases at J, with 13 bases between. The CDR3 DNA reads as TGTGCCAGCAGTTACGGGCCCAGCTCCATGAACACTGAAGCTTTCTTT. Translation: CASSYGPSSMNTEAFF.

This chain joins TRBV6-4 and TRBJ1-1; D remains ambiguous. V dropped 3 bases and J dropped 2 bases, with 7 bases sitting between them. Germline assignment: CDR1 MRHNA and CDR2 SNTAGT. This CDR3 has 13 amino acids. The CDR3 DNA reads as TGTGCCAGCAGTGAAGATACCAACACTGAAGCTTTCTTT. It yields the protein CASSEDTNTEAFF.